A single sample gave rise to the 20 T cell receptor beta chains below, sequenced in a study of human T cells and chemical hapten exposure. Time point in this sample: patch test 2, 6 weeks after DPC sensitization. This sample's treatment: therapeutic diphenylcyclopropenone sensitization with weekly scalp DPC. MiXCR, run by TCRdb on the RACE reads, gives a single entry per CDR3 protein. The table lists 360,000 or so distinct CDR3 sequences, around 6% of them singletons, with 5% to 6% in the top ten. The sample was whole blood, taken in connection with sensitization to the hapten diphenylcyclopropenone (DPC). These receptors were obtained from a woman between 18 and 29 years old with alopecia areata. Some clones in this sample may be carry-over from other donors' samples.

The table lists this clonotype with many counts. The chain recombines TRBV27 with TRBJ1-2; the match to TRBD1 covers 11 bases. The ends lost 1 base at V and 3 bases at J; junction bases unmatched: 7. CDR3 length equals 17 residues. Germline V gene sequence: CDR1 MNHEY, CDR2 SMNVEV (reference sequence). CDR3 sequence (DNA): TGTGCCAGCAGTTTATGGTCGGGACAGGGGGGATACTATGGCTACACCTTC. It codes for CASSLWSGQGGYYGYTF.

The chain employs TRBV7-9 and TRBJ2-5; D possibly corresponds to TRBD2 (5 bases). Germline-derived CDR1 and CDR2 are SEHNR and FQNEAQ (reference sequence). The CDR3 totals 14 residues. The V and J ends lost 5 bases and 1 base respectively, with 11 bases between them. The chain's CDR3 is CASSPDWGQETQYF. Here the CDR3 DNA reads TGTGCCAGCAGCCCGGACTGGGGCCAAGAGACCCAGTACTTC.

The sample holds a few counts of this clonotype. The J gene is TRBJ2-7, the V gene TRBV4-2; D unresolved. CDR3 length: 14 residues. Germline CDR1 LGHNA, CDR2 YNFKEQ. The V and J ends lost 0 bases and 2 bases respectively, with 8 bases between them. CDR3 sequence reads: CASSQEGRAYEQYF. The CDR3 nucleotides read TGTGCCAGCAGCCAAGAGGGCCGGGCCTACGAGCAGTACTTC.

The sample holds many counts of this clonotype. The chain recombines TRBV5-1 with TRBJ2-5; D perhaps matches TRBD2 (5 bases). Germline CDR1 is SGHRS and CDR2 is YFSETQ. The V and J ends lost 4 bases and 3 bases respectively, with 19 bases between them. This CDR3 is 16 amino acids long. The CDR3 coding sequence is TGCGCCAGCAGCGAGAAGGACTCCTACGTTAAAGAGACCCAGTACTTC. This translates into CASSEKDSYVKETQYF.

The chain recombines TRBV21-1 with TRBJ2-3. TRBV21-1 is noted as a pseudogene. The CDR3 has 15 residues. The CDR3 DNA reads TGTGCCAGCAGCAAAGGGTCCTCTCACACAGATACGCAGTATTTT. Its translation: CASSKGSSHTDTQYF.

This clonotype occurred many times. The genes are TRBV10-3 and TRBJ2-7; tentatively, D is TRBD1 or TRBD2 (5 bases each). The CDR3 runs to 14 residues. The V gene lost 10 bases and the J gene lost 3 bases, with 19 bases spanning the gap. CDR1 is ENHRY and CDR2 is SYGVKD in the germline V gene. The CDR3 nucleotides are TGTGCCACGTACGCCGGGACCGAGCTCTACGAGCAGTACTTC. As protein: CATYAGTELYEQYF.

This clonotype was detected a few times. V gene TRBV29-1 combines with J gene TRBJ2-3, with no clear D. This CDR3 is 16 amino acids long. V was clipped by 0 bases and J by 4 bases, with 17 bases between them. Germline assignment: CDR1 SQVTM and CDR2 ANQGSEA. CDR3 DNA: TGCAGCGTTGAAGACTATAGCAGTGTGGGTCCAGATACGCAGTATTTT. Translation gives CSVEDYSSVGPDTQYF.

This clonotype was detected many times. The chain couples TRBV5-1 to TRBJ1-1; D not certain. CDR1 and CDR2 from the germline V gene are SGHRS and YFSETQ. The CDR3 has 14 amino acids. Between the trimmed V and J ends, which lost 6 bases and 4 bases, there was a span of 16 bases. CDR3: CASTLTPASTEAFF. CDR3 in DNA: TGCGCCAGCACACTAACACCGGCATCCACTGAAGCTTTCTTT.

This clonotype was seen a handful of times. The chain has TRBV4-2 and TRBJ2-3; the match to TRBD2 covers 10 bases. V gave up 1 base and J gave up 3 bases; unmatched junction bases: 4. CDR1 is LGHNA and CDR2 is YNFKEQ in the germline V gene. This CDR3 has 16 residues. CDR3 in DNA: TGTGCCAGCAGCCAAGTAGGGGGACTAGCGACAGATACGCAGTATTTT. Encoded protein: CASSQVGGLATDTQYF.

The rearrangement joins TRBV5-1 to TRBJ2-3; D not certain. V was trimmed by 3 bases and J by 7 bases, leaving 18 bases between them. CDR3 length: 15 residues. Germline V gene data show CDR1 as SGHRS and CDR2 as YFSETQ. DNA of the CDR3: TGCGCCAGCAGCTCGAAGTTAGTTGGGATGAATACGCAGTATTTT. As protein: CASSSKLVGMNTQYF. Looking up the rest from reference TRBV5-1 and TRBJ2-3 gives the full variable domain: KAGVTQTPRYLIKTRGQQVTLSCSPISGHRSVSWYQQTPGQGLQFLFEYFSETQRNKGNFPGRFSGRQFSNSRSEMNVSTLELGDSALYLCASSSKLVGMNTQYFGPGTRLTVL.

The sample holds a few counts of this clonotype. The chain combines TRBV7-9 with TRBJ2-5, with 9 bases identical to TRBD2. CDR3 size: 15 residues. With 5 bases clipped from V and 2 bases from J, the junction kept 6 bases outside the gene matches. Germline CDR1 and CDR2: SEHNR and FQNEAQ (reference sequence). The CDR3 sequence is CASSPPGLAQETQYF. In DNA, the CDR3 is TGTGCCAGCAGCCCGCCAGGACTAGCGCAAGAGACCCAGTACTTC.

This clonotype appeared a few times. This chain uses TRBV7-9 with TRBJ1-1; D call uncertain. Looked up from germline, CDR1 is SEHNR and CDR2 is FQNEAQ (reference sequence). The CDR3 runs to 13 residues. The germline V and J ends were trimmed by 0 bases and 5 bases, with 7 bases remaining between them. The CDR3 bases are TGTGCCAGCAGCTTAGCCTGGGATACTGAAGCTTTCTTT. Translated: CASSLAWDTEAFF. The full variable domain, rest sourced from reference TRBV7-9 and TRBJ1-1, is DTGVSQNPRHKITKRGQNVTFRCDPISEHNRLYWYRQTLGQGPEFLTYFQNEAQLEKSRLLSDRFSAERPKGSFSTLEIQRTEQGDSAMYLCASSLAWDTEAFFGQGTRLTVV.

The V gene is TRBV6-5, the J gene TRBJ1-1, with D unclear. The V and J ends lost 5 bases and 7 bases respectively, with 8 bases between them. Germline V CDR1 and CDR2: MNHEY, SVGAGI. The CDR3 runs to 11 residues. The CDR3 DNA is TGTGCCAGCAGTCACGGCATTGAAGCTTTCTTT. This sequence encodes CASSHGIEAFF.

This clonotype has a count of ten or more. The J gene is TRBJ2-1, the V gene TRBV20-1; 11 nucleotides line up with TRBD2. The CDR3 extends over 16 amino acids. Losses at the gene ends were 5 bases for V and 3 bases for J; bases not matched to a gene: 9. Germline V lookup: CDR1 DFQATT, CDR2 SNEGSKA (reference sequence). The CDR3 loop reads CSAWDSGGAFYNEQFF. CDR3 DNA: TGCAGTGCTTGGGATAGCGGGGGGGCCTTCTACAATGAGCAGTTCTTC.

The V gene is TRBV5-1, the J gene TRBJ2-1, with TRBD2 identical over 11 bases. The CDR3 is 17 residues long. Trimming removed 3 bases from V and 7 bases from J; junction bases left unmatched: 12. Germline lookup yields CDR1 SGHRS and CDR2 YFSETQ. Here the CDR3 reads CASSSPTSGEIRNEQFF. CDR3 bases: TGCGCCAGCAGCTCCCCGACTAGCGGGGAGATTCGTAATGAGCAGTTCTTC.

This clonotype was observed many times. Written as DNA, the CDR3 is TGTGCCATCAGTGAGTCGACGAGGGGCAGCTCCTACGAGCAGTACTTC. This codes for CAISESTRGSSYEQYF. This sequence joins TRBV10-3 and TRBJ2-7; D may correspond to TRBD1 or TRBD2 (5 bases each). Germline V gene data show CDR1 as ENHRY and CDR2 as SYGVKD. The V end was cut by 0 bases, the J end by 0 bases, with 12 bases between. This CDR3 has 16 amino acids.

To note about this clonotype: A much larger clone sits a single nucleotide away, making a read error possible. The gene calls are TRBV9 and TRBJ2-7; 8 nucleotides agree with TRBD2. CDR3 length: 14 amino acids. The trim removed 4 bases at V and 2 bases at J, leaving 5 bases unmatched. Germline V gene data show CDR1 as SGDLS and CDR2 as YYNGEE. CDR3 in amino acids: CASSPPAGAYEQYF. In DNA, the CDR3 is TGTGCCAGCAGCCCCCCAGCGGGGGCCTACGAGCAGTACTTC.

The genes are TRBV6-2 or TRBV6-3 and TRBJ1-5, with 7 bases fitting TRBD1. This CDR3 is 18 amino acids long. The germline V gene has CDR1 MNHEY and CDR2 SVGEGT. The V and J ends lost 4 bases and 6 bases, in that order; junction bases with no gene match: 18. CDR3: CASSFLGVFGTVSQPQHF. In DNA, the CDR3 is TGTGCCAGCAGTTTTTTAGGAGTATTCGGGACAGTGAGTCAGCCCCAGCATTTT.

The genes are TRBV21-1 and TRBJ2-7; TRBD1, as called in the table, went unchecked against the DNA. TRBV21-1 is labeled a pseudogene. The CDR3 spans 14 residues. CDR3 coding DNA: TGTGCCAGCAGCAACCAGGGGGCGTGCGTCGAGCAGTACTTC. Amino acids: CASSNQGACVEQYF.

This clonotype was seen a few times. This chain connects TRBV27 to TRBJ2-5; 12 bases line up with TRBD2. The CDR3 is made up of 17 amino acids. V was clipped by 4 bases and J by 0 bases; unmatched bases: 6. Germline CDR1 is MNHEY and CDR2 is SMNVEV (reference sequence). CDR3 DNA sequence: TGTGCCAGCAGTTCGAGACTAGCGGGGGAGCACCAAGAGACCCAGTACTTC. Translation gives CASSSRLAGEHQETQYF.